These 21 T cell receptor beta chains were sequenced from one sample in a study of blood T cell repertoires in COVID-19. Only in-frame clones appear in the TCRdb table, and some are missing; sequencing was by immunoSEQ multiplex PCR. The sample records approximately 140,000 clones, approximately 90% being singletons. The sequenced sample was peripheral blood. The receptor set was obtained from a woman aged 40 to 55 with acute or convalescent COVID-19.

The rearrangement joins TRBV15 to TRBJ2-7; maybe TRBD2 (5 bases). Germline loops: CDR1 LNHNV, CDR2 YYDKDF (reference sequence). Trimming took 5 bases from V and 0 from J, leaving 11 bases between them. This CDR3 region has 14 residues. The CDR3 nucleotides are TGTGCCACCAGCCGGACGGGGAGCTCCTACGAGCAGTACTTC. Its protein product is CATSRTGSSYEQYF.

The V and J genes are TRBV18 and TRBJ1-2; 8 bases line up with TRBD1. J lost 4 bases, V lost 3 bases, and 4 bases had no gene match. CDR1 and CDR2 (germline): KGHSH, LQKENI. CDR3 length equals 14 residues. CDR3 sequence: CASSPSGQGYGYTF. Here the CDR3 DNA reads TGTGCCAGCTCACCGTCCGGACAGGGCTATGGCTACACCTTC.

V and J are TRBV10-3 and TRBJ1-5, with 9 bases fitting TRBD1. The junction had 9 bases not matched to a gene; V was cut back by 10 bases and J by 2 bases. This CDR3 region has 15 residues. CDR1 and CDR2 from the germline V gene are ENHRY and SYGVKD. CDR3 nucleotide sequence: TGTGCCACCTGCCGGACAGGGGAAGGCAATCAGCCCCAGCATTTT. Translated, it gives CATCRTGEGNQPQHF.

This clone has only one observation. The rearrangement links TRBV19 to TRBJ1-5; D is possibly TRBD1 (6 bases). The CDR3 is made up of 14 amino acids. Trimming took off 5 bases at V and 6 bases at J, with 14 bases between the two ends. Per the germline V gene, CDR1 is LNHDA and CDR2 is SQIVND (reference sequence). The CDR3 reads CASSVSGVGQPQHF. CDR3 in DNA: TGTGCCAGTAGTGTATCAGGGGTGGGTCAGCCCCAGCATTTT.

J is TRBJ1-2 and V is TRBV5-1; TRBD1 agrees at 8 bases. V shed 0 bases and J 1 base; nucleotides not matched to a gene: 2. Germline V gene data show CDR1 as SGHRS and CDR2 as YFSETQ. The CDR3 length is 15 residues. DNA for the CDR3: TGCGCCAGCAGCTTGGGACAGGGGAATAACTATGGCTACACCTTC. Its translation: CASSLGQGNNYGYTF.

This clone has just a few counts. This sequence joins TRBV5-4 and TRBJ2-2, with D possibly being TRBD1 (5 bases). In germline, CDR1 is SGHNT, CDR2 YYREEE (reference sequence). The CDR3 spans 14 residues. The V end was cut by 5 bases, the J end by 5 bases, with 13 bases between. Here the CDR3 DNA reads TGTGCCAGCAGTCTCCAAGGGGAAACCGGGGAGCTGTTTTTT. This codes for CASSLQGETGELFF.

This clone was detected once. DNA for the CDR3: TGTGCCAGCACCTCGGTGCCCGGGGAGCTGTTTTTT. Translating it yields CASTSVPGELFF. J is TRBJ2-2 and V is TRBV6-5; D call uncertain. Germline-derived CDR1 and CDR2 are MNHEY and SVGAGI. The CDR3 spans 12 residues. Trimming removed 7 bases at V and 6 bases at J, with 9 bases between.

This clone has just one count. The J gene is TRBJ1-3, the V gene TRBV11-2; no firm D call. V gave up 0 bases and J gave up 4 bases, with 13 bases separating them. Germline-derived CDR1 and CDR2 are SGHAT and FQNNGV. CDR3 length: 16 amino acids. The CDR3, as DNA: TGTGCCAGCAGCTTAGATACCAGATTCCTGGGAAACACCATATATTTT. Amino acid sequence: CASSLDTRFLGNTIYF.

This clone was picked up a small number of times. This chain connects TRBV9 to TRBJ2-3; 16 bases are a match to TRBD2. This CDR3 is 19 amino acids long. V shed 3 bases and J 3 bases; nucleotides not matched to a gene: 10. From germline, CDR1 is SGDLS and CDR2 YYNGEE. The CDR3 reads CASSGPGTSGGASTDTQYF. CDR3 sequence (DNA): TGTGCCAGCAGCGGACCCGGGACTAGCGGGGGGGCCTCAACAGATACGCAGTATTTT.

This clone was recorded only once. The chain employs TRBV2 and TRBJ1-5, with D possibly being TRBD1 (6 bases). The germline V and J ends were trimmed by 6 bases and 2 bases, with 14 bases remaining between them. Germline V gives CDR1 SNHLY, CDR2 FYNNEI. This CDR3 has 15 amino acids. In DNA, the CDR3 is TGTGCCAGCAGGGGGTCGGCAGGGGGCAATCAGCCCCAGCATTTT. Translated, it gives CASRGSAGGNQPQHF.

For this clone: Other DNA sequences of this sample code for an identical CDR3. The V call is TRBV3-1 (or the pseudogene TRBV3-2), the J call TRBJ1-2; D remains unclear. In germline, CDR1 is LGHDT, CDR2 YNNKEL (reference sequence). V shed 1 base and J shed 0 bases, with 24 bases lying between them. There are 20 residues in the CDR3. The CDR3 sequence: CASSQGPPPFRGNSNYGYTF. The CDR3, as DNA: TGTGCCAGCAGCCAAGGCCCCCCCCCATTTCGCGGGAATTCTAACTATGGCTACACCTTC.

J is TRBJ1-1 and V is TRBV6-1, with 9 nucleotides matching TRBD1. CDR1 is MNHNS, CDR2 SASEGT, per germline. This CDR3 spans 14 amino acids. The V segment lost 1 base and the J segment 12 bases; nucleotides outside the gene matches: 9. CDR3 protein: CASSEGQGGRRSFF. In DNA form, the CDR3 reads TGTGCCAGCAGTGAAGGACAGGGGGGTAGAAGATCTTTCTTT.

The V gene is TRBV19, the J gene TRBJ1-1, with D tentatively TRBD1 (5 bases). Between the trimmed V and J ends, which lost 10 bases and 7 bases, there was a span of 13 bases. Germline V gene lookup returns CDR1 LNHDA and CDR2 SQIVND (reference sequence). This CDR3 is 11 amino acids long. The CDR3 sequence: CATGERGEAFF. In DNA, the CDR3 is TGTGCCACGGGGGAAAGGGGTGAAGCTTTCTTT.

The chain links TRBV7-2 to TRBJ2-7; weak D call: TRBD1 (7 bases). The CDR3 is 19 amino acids. Germline V gives CDR1 SGHTA, CDR2 FQGNSA. V dropped 1 base and J dropped 1 base, with 23 bases sitting between them. The CDR3 sequence is CASSLEVFRGATRSYEQYF. The CDR3 coding sequence is TGTGCCAGCAGCTTAGAGGTATTCAGGGGGGCAACTAGATCCTACGAGCAGTACTTC.

The chain uses TRBV3-1 (or the pseudogene TRBV3-2) and TRBJ2-5; TRBD2 aligns across 10 bases. Germline V gene lookup returns CDR1 LGHDT and CDR2 YNNKEL (reference sequence). The CDR3 is 17 amino acids. The V segment lost 0 bases and the J segment 5 bases; nucleotides outside the gene matches: 9. CDR3 sequence: CASSQDLRAGGLETQYF. CDR3 bases: TGTGCCAGCAGCCAAGATCTAAGAGCGGGGGGGCTGGAGACCCAGTACTTC.

V is TRBV30 and J is TRBJ2-7; D might be TRBD2 (8 bases). Trimming took 4 bases from V and 6 from J, leaving 19 bases between them. From germline, CDR1 is GTSNPN and CDR2 SVGIG (reference sequence). The CDR3 has 14 amino acids. CDR3 DNA: TGTGCCTGGATCCCAGGGGGACTAGTGGCCGAGCAGTACTTC. It codes for CAWIPGGLVAEQYF. Full variable domain (outside the CDR3, taken from reference TRBV30 and TRBJ2-7): SQTIHQWPATLVQPVGSPLSLECTVEGTSNPNLYWYRQAAGRGLQLLFYSVGIGQISSEVPQNLSASRPQDRQFILSSKKLLLSDSGFYLCAWIPGGLVAEQYFGPGTRLTVT.

This sequence joins TRBV5-1 and TRBJ2-2; 10 positions match TRBD1. Germline V gene data show CDR1 as SGHRS and CDR2 as YFSETQ. The CDR3 is made up of 15 amino acids. Trimming at V came to 5 bases and at J to 6 bases, leaving 7 bases not matched to a gene. The chain's CDR3 is CASRAGTGVAGELFF. The DNA for the CDR3 is TGCGCCAGCAGGGCTGGGACAGGGGTTGCCGGGGAGCTGTTTTTT.

The chain combines TRBV5-6 with TRBJ1-4; D ambiguous. CDR3 length: 14 amino acids. Trimming removed 2 bases at V and 6 bases at J, with 11 bases between. CDR1 is SGHDT, CDR2 YYEEEE, per germline. As DNA, the CDR3 is TGTGCCAGCAGCTTAGAAAGGGAGGATGAAAAACTGTTTTTT. As protein: CASSLEREDEKLFF.

The chain joins TRBV5-1 to TRBJ1-2; TRBD1 matches 7 bases. The CDR3 loop spans 15 amino acids. The germline gives CDR1 SGHRS, CDR2 YFSETQ. J lost 2 bases, V lost 4 bases, and 8 bases had no gene match. DNA of the CDR3: TGCGCCAGCAGCCCCGGAGGGACAGCCAACTATGGCTACACCTTC. Translated, it gives CASSPGGTANYGYTF.

This chain links TRBV5-4 with TRBJ1-1, with D possibly TRBD1 on 5 matching bases. CDR1 SGHNT and CDR2 YYREEE come from the germline V gene (reference sequence). The CDR3 consists of 15 residues. V lost 5 bases, J lost 0 bases, and 14 bases lay in between. This CDR3 is CASRNLRGLNTEAFF. The CDR3 bases are TGTGCCAGCAGGAATTTAAGGGGCTTGAACACTGAAGCTTTCTTT.

The chain recombines TRBV9 with TRBJ1-1, with D hard to call. The CDR3 runs 16 residues. Germline V lookup: CDR1 SGDLS, CDR2 YYNGEE. Trimming cost V 0 bases and J 8 bases, with 20 bases left between them. DNA of the CDR3: TGTGCCAGCAGCGTAGATCCCCCGGGTGCTGGAGGGGAAGCTTTCTTT. Protein sequence: CASSVDPPGAGGEAFF.